Each of the 27 T cell receptor beta chains below was sequenced from the same sample in a study of response to subunit inactivated influenza vaccine. TCRdb re-analysed the RT-PCR reads in MiXCR, keeping a single row per CDR3 protein. The table lists some 540,000 distinct CDR3 sequences, around a quarter of them singletons. These data were also reused for a study on T cells expressing NK-cell markers. From that second work: Scientists made TCR beta cDNA using 5'RACE template switching with UMIs.

The sequenced sample was CD4+ T cells sorted from PBMCs, obtained approximately 13 days after vaccination. The receptors were sampled from a man aged 45-60 years who received an inactivated influenza vaccine.

The chain couples TRBV6-1 to TRBJ1-1; unclear D gene. Germline V lookup: CDR1 MNHNS, CDR2 SASEGT. V was shortened by 7 bases and J by 1 base, with 13 bases between the two germline ends. The CDR3 sequence is 14 residues long. The CDR3 nucleotides read TGTGCCAGCACCCTATACTTAGGGAACACTGAAGCTTTCTTT. This sequence encodes CASTLYLGNTEAFF.

V is TRBV5-1 and J is TRBJ2-7; 9 nucleotides match TRBD2. The CDR3 spans 15 residues. With 6 bases clipped from V and 3 bases from J, the junction kept 10 bases outside the gene matches. The V gene's germline CDR1 is SGHRS and CDR2 YFSETQ. CDR3 nucleotide sequence: TGCGCCAGCACGCCTATAGCGGGGGCCGTCTACGAGCAGTACTTC. Its translation is CASTPIAGAVYEQYF.

This clonotype was counted between two and nine times. CDR3 DNA sequence: TGTGCCAGCAGTTCGGGGACTAGCAGATTTAGCACAGATACGCAGTATTTT. Protein: CASSSGTSRFSTDTQYF. This chain links TRBV12-3 or TRBV12-4 with TRBJ2-3; 9 positions match TRBD2. CDR3 length: 17 residues. J lost 0 bases, V lost 4 bases, and 8 bases had no gene match.

This clonotype was seen at least ten times. The genes are TRBV27 and TRBJ2-1, with TRBD2 matching over 8 bases. Per the germline V gene, CDR1 is MNHEY and CDR2 is SMNVEV (reference sequence). The CDR3 length is 14 residues. J lost 7 bases, V lost 6 bases, and 8 bases had no gene match. This chain's CDR3 is CASRSRGGRNEQFF. The CDR3, as DNA: TGTGCCAGCAGATCTCGGGGGGGGAGAAATGAGCAGTTCTTC.

The sample holds many counts of this clonotype. The rearrangement links TRBV4-3 to TRBJ2-1; TRBD2 matches 10 bases. Unmatched junction bases numbered 1, after V lost 2 bases and J lost 3 bases. Germline V gene sequence: CDR1 LGHNA, CDR2 YSLEER. CDR3 length: 15 amino acids. CDR3 nucleotides: TGCGCCAGCAGCCAACGGACTAGCGGCTACAATGAGCAGTTCTTC. This encodes CASSQRTSGYNEQFF.

Only a few counts were recorded for this clonotype. The genes are TRBV7-3 and TRBJ2-5; D uncertain. This CDR3 contains 13 residues. Between the trimmed V and J ends, which lost 1 base and 3 bases, there was a span of 6 bases. Germline loops: CDR1 SGHTA, CDR2 FQGTGA. The CDR3 here is CASSLIAEETQYF. The CDR3 DNA reads TGTGCCAGCAGCTTAATCGCAGAAGAGACCCAGTACTTC.

This clonotype was counted a few times. The CDR3 spells CASSQGWGGGAYNEQFF. CDR3 bases: TGCGCCAGCAGCCAAGGATGGGGCGGGGGAGCTTACAATGAGCAGTTCTTC. The chain joins TRBV4-3 to TRBJ2-1; the match to TRBD2 covers 7 bases. The germline V gene encodes CDR1 LGHNA and CDR2 YSLEER. There are 17 residues in the CDR3. V dropped 1 base and J dropped 4; count of bases not matched to a gene: 10.

This clonotype has more than one count but fewer than ten. The rearrangement joins TRBV29-1 to TRBJ2-7, with no clear D. The CDR3 sequence is 18 residues long. Trimming left V 1 base short and J 0 bases short, with 22 bases between. Germline values: CDR1 SQVTM, CDR2 ANQGSEA. The CDR3 DNA follows: TGCAGCGTTGAAGTGGGCCAGGTGGTCAGTACGAACTCCTACGAGCAGTACTTC. Translation: CSVEVGQVVSTNSYEQYF.

V is TRBV19 and J is TRBJ2-2, with a possible D match to TRBD2 (5 bases). This CDR3 has 16 amino acids. Trimming pared 3 bases from V and 6 bases from J, leaving 17 bases between. Germline-derived CDR1 and CDR2 are LNHDA and SQIVND (reference sequence). CDR3: CASSIKGLSGSGELFF. The CDR3 DNA reads as TGTGCCAGTAGTATTAAGGGCCTTTCGGGGTCCGGGGAGCTGTTTTTT.

The chain carries TRBV12-3 or TRBV12-4 and TRBJ1-1, with D possibly matching TRBD1 (6 bases). This CDR3 spans 14 amino acids. The germline V and J ends were trimmed by 6 bases and 0 bases, with 11 bases remaining between them. This CDR3 is CASRPGHLNTEAFF. In nucleotides, the CDR3 is TGTGCCAGCAGGCCGGGACACTTGAACACTGAAGCTTTCTTT.

This rearrangement joins TRBV4-3 to TRBJ2-1; D gene unclear. Germline V gives CDR1 LGHNA, CDR2 YSLEER. Trimming took off 0 bases at V and 5 bases at J, with 5 bases between the two ends. The CDR3 sequence is 13 residues long. The CDR3 reads CASSQDRHNEQFF. The CDR3 bases are TGCGCCAGCAGCCAAGATCGGCACAATGAGCAGTTCTTC.

This clonotype has only a few counts. The CDR3 nucleotides read TGTGCCAGCAGCCAGCCGGGACAGGGGATTCCTGGGGCCAACGTCCTGACTTTC. Translated, it gives CASSQPGQGIPGANVLTF. The chain links TRBV5-6 to TRBJ2-6; 10 bases align to TRBD1. Germline values: CDR1 SGHDT, CDR2 YYEEEE. The CDR3 sequence is 18 residues long. Trimming removed 4 bases from V and 2 bases from J; junction bases left unmatched: 9.

This clonotype showed up just a few times. This chain links TRBV20-1 with TRBJ2-7; D assignment may be TRBD1 or TRBD2 (5 bases each). V was shortened by 3 bases and J by 4 bases, with 16 bases between the two germline ends. Germline CDR1 is DFQATT and CDR2 is SNEGSKA (reference sequence). The CDR3 is made up of 14 amino acids. CDR3 bases: TGCAGTGCTAGTAGGGACCCGGAGAGGTACGAGCAGTACTTC. It encodes CSASRDPERYEQYF.

This clonotype turned up a few times. The chain combines TRBV20-1 with TRBJ2-3, with a possible D match to TRBD1 (6 bases). V was trimmed by 5 bases and J by 2 bases, leaving 20 bases between them. Germline values: CDR1 DFQATT, CDR2 SNEGSKA (reference sequence). The CDR3 has 16 residues. The CDR3 region is CSADPPLGHPTDTQYF. The CDR3 region has the DNA TGCAGTGCTGACCCTCCCCTGGGACACCCCACAGATACGCAGTATTTT.

The chain is built from TRBV7-9 and TRBJ1-1; 7 bases are a match to TRBD1. This CDR3 has 14 residues. Germline CDR1 SEHNR, CDR2 FQNEAQ (reference sequence). Trimming took 8 bases from V and 4 from J; bases not matched to a gene: 10. CDR3 bases: TGTGCCAGCGGATTACAGGGGATGGCCACTGAAGCTTTCTTT. This sequence encodes CASGLQGMATEAFF. Drawing the rest from reference TRBV7-9 and TRBJ1-1, the complete variable domain is DTGVSQNPRHKITKRGQNVTFRCDPISEHNRLYWYRQTLGQGPEFLTYFQNEAQLEKSRLLSDRFSAERPKGSFSTLEIQRTEQGDSAMYLCASGLQGMATEAFFGQGTRLTVV.

The J gene is TRBJ2-1, the V gene TRBV20-1; D call uncertain. Germline-derived CDR1 and CDR2 are DFQATT and SNEGSKA (reference sequence). The CDR3 length is 12 residues. With 0 bases removed from V and 9 bases from J, the gap between germline ends came to 9 bases. The CDR3 sequence: CSARDLLSEQFF. CDR3 DNA: TGCAGTGCTAGAGATCTTTTGTCTGAGCAGTTCTTC.

With regard to this clonotype: Compared with germline, one end of the junction differs, possibly owing to a read error. The chain links TRBV4-3 to TRBJ1-4, with a weak D call TRBD1 (5 bases). The CDR3 runs 14 residues. The V gene's germline CDR1 is LGHNA and CDR2 YSLEER. CDR3 sequence: CASTPGATNEELFF. The CDR3 region has the DNA TGCGCCAGCACCCCCGGGGCAACTAATGAAGAACTGTTTTTT.

The chain combines TRBV6-2 or TRBV6-3 with TRBJ2-2; 15 bases match TRBD2. Germline V CDR1 and CDR2: MNHEY, SVGEGT. V was clipped by 7 bases and J by 0 bases; unmatched bases: 6. CDR3 size: 18 residues. In DNA form, the CDR3 reads TGTGCCAGCACCTATCGGACTAGCGGGAGGGCGAACACCGGGGAGCTGTTTTTT. It is translated as CASTYRTSGRANTGELFF.

There are a few counts of this clonotype. This rearrangement joins TRBV30 to TRBJ1-2; possible D gene TRBD1, 6 bases. CDR3 length: 15 residues. The V gene lost 8 bases and the J gene lost 3 bases, with 22 bases spanning the gap. Germline CDR1 reads GTSNPN; CDR2 reads SVGIG (reference sequence). The CDR3 DNA sequence: TGTGCCGTTAAAGCAGGAGACAGGTCCTACTATGGCTACACCTTC. Its protein is CAVKAGDRSYYGYTF.

This clonotype was recorded many times. The junction departs from germline at one end; a sequencing error may be responsible. The chain has TRBV7-2 and TRBJ2-1; 11 bases line up with TRBD2. Germline V gives CDR1 SGHTA, CDR2 FQGNSA. The CDR3 runs to 16 residues. Here the CDR3 DNA reads TGTGCCAGCAGTTTAGCCCTAGCGGGGGGCTACAATGAGCAGTTCTTC. Translating gives CASSLALAGGYNEQFF.

In its sample, this clonotype was seen a few times. The gene calls are TRBV12-3 or TRBV12-4 and TRBJ1-3; tentative D call: TRBD1 (6 bases). V lost 10 bases and J lost 4, with 20 bases in between. The CDR3 consists of 15 residues. The CDR3 DNA sequence: TGTGCCACCATGGGACAACCAGCAAGAGGAAACACCATATATTTT. Residues: CATMGQPARGNTIYF.

This sequence joins TRBV12-3 or TRBV12-4 and TRBJ2-7; possibly TRBD2 for D (6 bases). Trimming took 2 bases from V and 6 from J, leaving 14 bases between them. This CDR3 has 14 amino acids. CDR3 nucleotides: TGTGCCAGCAGTTTAAATGGGCGGAGGGGCGAGCAGTACTTC. Translated: CASSLNGRRGEQYF.

This sequence joins TRBV6-2 or TRBV6-3 and TRBJ1-1; D remains ambiguous. CDR3 length: 14 amino acids. Germline CDR1 reads MNHEY; CDR2 reads SVGEGT. V was shortened by 2 bases and J by 4 bases, with 11 bases between the two germline ends. CDR3 bases: TGTGCCAGCAGTTACGTCTCGGCGGGCACTGAAGCTTTCTTT. As protein: CASSYVSAGTEAFF.

This clonotype was recorded only once. The chain joins TRBV11-2 to TRBJ2-2; maybe TRBD2 (6 bases). The CDR3 is made up of 15 amino acids. V was cut by 5 bases and J by 13 bases, with 23 bases left in between. Germline V gives CDR1 SGHAT, CDR2 FQNNGV. CDR3 sequence: CASSRRDSGTQRLFF. The CDR3 DNA reads as TGTGCCAGCAGCCGCCGGGACTCCGGGACCCAGAGGCTGTTTTTT.

This clonotype showed up just a few times. The chain has TRBV6-2 or TRBV6-3 and TRBJ2-7; 7 positions match TRBD1. V lost 6 bases and J lost 2; bases outside the gene matches: 7. The CDR3 is 14 amino acids. The germline CDR1 and CDR2 sequences are MNHEY and SVGEGT. The CDR3 sequence is CASRALGQTYEQYF. As DNA, the CDR3 is TGTGCCAGCAGAGCTTTGGGACAGACCTACGAGCAGTACTTC.

This clonotype was seen a few times. The chain recombines TRBV12-3 or TRBV12-4 with TRBJ2-6; the D is unclear. The CDR3 extends over 14 amino acids. The germline V and J ends were trimmed by 3 bases and 4 bases, with 7 bases remaining between them. The CDR3 nucleotides read TGTGCCAGCAGTTTCGTTCTGGGGGCCAACGTCCTGACTTTC. Protein sequence: CASSFVLGANVLTF.

This clonotype appeared a few times. This chain connects TRBV6-5 to TRBJ1-1; D possibly corresponds to TRBD1 (5 bases). CDR1 and CDR2 (germline): MNHEY, SVGAGI. Between the trimmed V and J ends, which lost 3 bases and 4 bases, there was a span of 12 bases. The CDR3 contains 14 residues. DNA of the CDR3: TGTGCCAGCAGTTATCGGGCTAGGGGCACTGAAGCTTTCTTT. Its translation is CASSYRARGTEAFF.